The present T cell receptor beta chain was sequenced within a study of CDR3 diversity in severe acne. Trimming shortened V by 6 bases and J by 5 bases, and 13 bases separated the two germline ends. This CDR3 contains 13 residues. Looked up from germline, CDR1 is MNHEY and CDR2 is SVGAGI. TCRdb independently ran MiXCR on the PCR reads; one entry per CDR3 protein. The profile shows under 95,000 distinct CDR3 sequences, roughly half of them singletons. A remark on this clonotype: With a much larger clone just one base away, this may be a read error.

V and J are TRBV6-5 and TRBJ2-5; possible D gene TRBD2, 6 bases. The sequence was obtained from a male donor in good health, serving as a control. Material: blood. CDR3 sequence: CASSAGGKETQYF. CDR3 bases: TGTGCCAGCAGCGCTGGAGGGAAGGAGACCCAGTACTTC.